This entry describes one TCR beta chain. Its specificity is unknown. This sample stems from a study of blood T cells in healthy people across ages. Overall study results and limits: PBMCs were not sorted, which prevented a conclusive comparison of naive versus antigen-experienced cells. Older individuals had lower TCR beta diversity per million T cells (the decline was roughly linear).

The CDR3 loop spans 15 amino acids. Trimming took 0 bases from V and 3 from J, leaving 13 bases between them. Germline values: CDR1 SGHNT, CDR2 YYREEE (reference sequence). Total RNA was extracted at no less than 5 micrograms per sample. A J-beta primer mix and a sample-barcoded 5' primer were used in a second PCR of roughly 6 to 12 cycles. A single record per CDR3 protein comes from TCRdb applying MiXCR to the 5' RACE reads. The sample includes around 940,000 distinct CDR3 sequences, approximately 50% of them seen just once. The chain has TRBV5-4 and TRBJ2-7; D unclear. The TCR comes from a woman in her sixties or seventies in good health. The sequenced material came from blood. The CDR3 DNA is TGTGCCAGCAGCTTGGACCGGGCCACATACTACGAGCAGTACTTC. This sequence encodes CASSLDRATYYEQYF.